One sample yielded the 16 T cell receptor beta chains listed below, sequenced in a study of blood T cells in healthy people across ages. The authors ran a second PCR of 7 to 11 cycles using a sample-barcoded 5' primer and a J-beta primer mix. TCRdb called the 5' RACE reads again in MiXCR, with one record for every CDR3 protein. The sample contains hundreds of thousands of distinct CDR3 sequences, 27% of which appear only once. What was sequenced was blood. These receptors were obtained from a woman aged 65 to 85 in good health.

The V gene is TRBV7-2, the J gene TRBJ1-4; TRBD1 matches 7 bases. Germline CDR1 and CDR2: SGHTA and FQGNSA. V shed 2 bases, J shed 5 bases, and the junction held 2 bases outside the gene matches. The CDR3 spans 14 residues. The CDR3 bases are TGTGCCAGCAGCTTAAGGGGGCTCAATGAAAAACTGTTTTTT. Its translation is CASSLRGLNEKLFF.

The chain carries TRBV12-3 or TRBV12-4 and TRBJ2-2; a weak D match, TRBD1 (5 bases). The CDR3 consists of 15 residues. The ends were cut back, 10 bases at V and 0 bases at J, with 15 bases in the middle. The CDR3 DNA is TGTGCCACCACAAGACAGATAACGAACACCGGGGAGCTGTTTTTT. Translated, it gives CATTRQITNTGELFF.

This clonotype occurred a few times. This rearrangement joins TRBV5-1 to TRBJ1-4, with D unresolved. Germline CDR1 is SGHRS and CDR2 is YFSETQ. Between the trimmed V and J ends, which lost 0 bases and 7 bases, there was a span of 7 bases. The CDR3 sequence is 13 residues long. The DNA of the CDR3 is TGCGCCAGCAGCTTGGAAGCGCGTGAAAAACTGTTTTTT. It is translated as CASSLEAREKLFF.

This clonotype was detected ten times or more. The chain combines TRBV29-1 with TRBJ2-5, with a possible D match to TRBD1 (5 bases). Germline lookup yields CDR1 SQVTM and CDR2 ANQGSEA. The CDR3 runs to 14 residues. The ends were cut back, 6 bases at V and 1 base at J, with 15 bases in the middle. Here the CDR3 DNA reads TGCAGCGTCTCGACAGTACTGATCCAAGAGACCCAGTACTTC. This codes for CSVSTVLIQETQYF. Full variable domain (missing parts from reference TRBV29-1 and TRBJ2-5): SAVISQKPSRDICQRGTSLTIQCQVDSQVTMMFWYRQQPGQSLTLIATANQGSEATYESGFVIDKFPISRPNLTFSTLTVSNMSPEDSSIYLCSVSTVLIQETQYFGPGTRLLVL.

This chain uses TRBV12-3 or TRBV12-4 with TRBJ2-1; the D gene is possibly TRBD2 (6 bases). With 5 bases removed from V and 10 bases from J, the gap between germline ends came to 18 bases. This CDR3 has 14 residues. The CDR3 DNA follows: TGTGCCAGCAGTCTGGGACTCCGCCTTTGGGAGCAGTTCTTC. Protein sequence: CASSLGLRLWEQFF.

As to this clonotype: The CDR3 carries no conserved terminal phenylalanine or tryptophan, so it likely arises from a read error. The CDR3, as DNA: TGTGCCAGCACCGTTGGGGCAGGAGATACGCAGTATTCT. As protein: CASTVGAGDTQYS. The rearrangement links TRBV12-3 or TRBV12-4 to TRBJ2-3, with D possibly TRBD1 on 5 matching bases. V shed 7 bases and J shed 5 bases, with 13 bases lying between them. This CDR3 is built from 13 residues.

The gene calls are TRBV7-6 and TRBJ1-4; tentative D call: TRBD1 (6 bases). CDR3 length: 14 residues. Looked up from germline, CDR1 is SGHVS and CDR2 is FNYEAQ. The V end lost 0 bases, the J end lost 8 bases, and 10 bases lay between the germline ends. CDR3 loop: CASSLAGGREKLFF. In DNA form, the CDR3 reads TGTGCCAGCAGCTTAGCGGGGGGCAGGGAAAAACTGTTTTTT. The variable domain in full, completed from reference TRBV7-6 and TRBJ1-4, reads GAGVSQSPRYKVTKRGQDVALRCDPISGHVSLYWYRQALGQGPEFLTYFNYEAQQDKSGLPNDRFSAERPEGSISTLTIQRTEQRDSAMYRCASSLAGGREKLFFGSGTQLSVL.

This clonotype was counted a few times. V is TRBV5-5 and J is TRBJ2-3; D is ambiguous. The CDR3 length is 13 residues. The germline V gene has CDR1 SGHKS and CDR2 YYEKEE (reference sequence). The ends were cut back, 9 bases at V and 6 bases at J, with 17 bases in the middle. CDR3 loop: CAIMREGYDTQYF. CDR3 in DNA: TGTGCCATCATGCGAGAAGGATACGATACGCAGTATTTT.

This chain joins TRBV20-1 and TRBJ2-1; TRBD2 agrees at 8 bases. The J call is doubtful: the DNA matches TRBJ2-5 better. The CDR3 has 15 amino acids. Germline assignment: CDR1 DFQATT and CDR2 SNEGSKA (reference sequence). CDR3 protein: CSAPRAGESRETQYF. The CDR3 DNA reads as TGCAGTGCTCCTCGAGCGGGAGAGTCCCGAGAGACCCAGTACTTC.

This clonotype was found many times. V is TRBV5-1 and J is TRBJ2-5, with 10 positions matching TRBD2. V was pared by 0 bases and J by 1 base, with 6 bases of the junction left unmatched. The CDR3 has 17 amino acids. CDR1 is SGHRS, CDR2 YFSETQ, per germline. This chain's CDR3 is CASSLAPAGGGQETQYF. CDR3 DNA: TGCGCCAGCAGCTTGGCTCCAGCGGGAGGGGGCCAAGAGACCCAGTACTTC.

This clonotype showed up many times. The rearrangement uses TRBV27 and TRBJ1-2; TRBD1 is a possible D gene (5 bases). The CDR3 consists of 13 residues. In germline, CDR1 is MNHEY, CDR2 SMNVEV (reference sequence). V lost 5 bases and J lost 8, with 15 bases in between. As DNA, the CDR3 is TGTGCCAGCAGTCCAAGACATCGGGGCGGCTACACCTTC. Translated: CASSPRHRGGYTF.

This clonotype was found a few times. The chain joins TRBV5-8 to TRBJ1-5, with TRBD1 as a possible D gene (5 bases). Trimming removed 0 bases from V and 5 bases from J, with 12 bases in between. Germline CDR1 is SGHTS and CDR2 is YDEGEE. This CDR3 spans 15 amino acids. The CDR3 spells CASSLGDRYDQPQHF. As DNA, the CDR3 is TGTGCCAGCAGCTTGGGAGACAGATATGATCAGCCCCAGCATTTT.

The rearrangement joins TRBV4-1 to TRBJ2-5; 12 bases align to TRBD2. Trimming cost V 2 bases and J 4 bases; bases outside gene matches: 5. The CDR3 length is 16 residues. CDR1 is MGHRA, CDR2 YSYEKL, per germline. CDR3 loop: CASSQLKTSGRETQYF. DNA for the CDR3: TGCGCCAGCAGCCAACTAAAGACTAGCGGGAGAGAGACCCAGTACTTC.

The rearrangement links TRBV20-1 to TRBJ1-4; 8 nucleotides line up with TRBD1. The CDR3 consists of 15 residues. Germline loops: CDR1 DFQATT, CDR2 SNEGSKA (reference sequence). The V and J ends lost 2 bases and 7 bases, in that order; junction bases with no gene match: 9. CDR3 in amino acids: CSARSDRGRAEKLFF. The CDR3 region has the DNA TGCAGTGCTAGATCCGACAGGGGACGGGCTGAAAAACTGTTTTTT.

This clonotype was seen more than once but under ten times. The chain employs TRBV28 and TRBJ1-3; D is possibly TRBD1 (5 bases). Germline CDR1 reads MDHEN; CDR2 reads SYDVKM. This CDR3 is built from 16 residues. V was pared by 5 bases and J by 0 bases, with 14 bases between. The CDR3 DNA sequence: TGTGCCAGCAGTCCCGCCCCAGGGCGCTCTGGAAACACCATATATTTT. As protein: CASSPAPGRSGNTIYF.

The chain is built from TRBV20-1 and TRBJ1-1; 7 bases align to TRBD1. Per the germline V gene, CDR1 is DFQATT and CDR2 is SNEGSKA (reference sequence). The length of the CDR3 is 15 residues. V gave up 3 bases and J gave up 2 bases; unmatched junction bases: 9. CDR3 in DNA: TGCAGTGCTAGGACAGGGTCTCCCCTTAACACTGAAGCTTTCTTT. This encodes CSARTGSPLNTEAFF.